A selection of T cell receptor beta chains follows, all from one sample in a study of OX40 agonist ivuxolimab in advanced cancers. Libraries were prepared by immunoSEQ multiplex PCR; TCRdb keeps only in-frame clonotypes and omits some of them. Of tens of thousands of clones listed, approximately 92% are singletons. Here the sequenced sample was CD4+ or CD8+ T cells sorted from blood, taken in a trial of the OX40 agonist ivuxolimab. The receptors originated from an adult with an advanced solid tumor such as melanoma, head and neck, liver or kidney cancer. Both conserved end residues are part of each CDR3. The D gene is left open where the match is weak. Size is omitted from some rows. Given values are once, few, many or a class for expanded clones.

clone_size d_call j_call v_call cdr3_nt cdr3_aa
NA NA TRBJ1-1 TRBV9 TGTGCCAGCAGCGTAGTAAACGGAAAGAACACTGAAGCTTTCTTT CASSVVNGKNTEAFF
NA NA TRBJ2-3 TRBV4-1 TGCGCCAGCAGCCAAGTCCTACAGGGCACAGATACGCAGTATTTT CASSQVLQGTDTQYF
NA NA TRBJ1-1 TRBV25-1 TGTGCCAGCAGTGTTAAGGGAAGGAAGAACACTGAAGCTTTCTTT CASSVKGRKNTEAFF
NA TRBD2 TRBJ2-5 TRBV19 TGTGCCAGTAGTATTAGCGGGGCAGGGGAGACCCAGTACTTC CASSISGAGETQYF
NA NA TRBJ2-7 TRBV11-2 TGTGCCAGCAGTCCAGCCTACGAGCAGTACTTC CASSPAYEQYF
NA TRBD2 TRBJ2-7 TRBV27 TGTGCCAGCAGTCGAACTCAACTAGCGGGGGGCGAGCAGTACTTC CASSRTQLAGGEQYF
few NA TRBJ1-6 TRBV15 TGTGCCACCAGCCAGAGCAGGGACCGTGATAATTCACCCCTCCACTTT CATSQSRDRDNSPLHF
NA TRBD1 TRBJ2-7 TRBV9 TGTGCCAGCAGCGCGACAGGGGGCTCCTACGAGCAGTACTTC CASSATGGSYEQYF
NA NA TRBJ2-3 TRBV14 TGTGCCAGCAGCTACCTACCAGGGGATACGCAGTATTTT CASSYLPGDTQYF
NA NA TRBJ2-2 TRBV19 TGTGCCAGTAGTATAGTAGCGAACACCGGGGAGCTGTTTTTT CASSIVANTGELFF
NA NA TRBJ2-7 TRBV7-6 TGTGCCAGCAGCTTAGAGATAGCCTACGAGCAGTACTTC CASSLEIAYEQYF
NA NA TRBJ2-7 TRBV6-1 TGTGCCAGCAGCGCCTCTAGTCAGGGCGAGCAGTACTTC CASSASSQGEQYF
NA TRBD2 TRBJ2-2 TRBV7-7 TGTGCCAGCAGCCCCCTCCGGGGGGGCGACGGCTCCGGGGAGCTGTTTTTT CASSPLRGGDGSGELFF
NA TRBD1 TRBJ1-4 TRBV6-1 TGTGCCAGCAGTGAATTTAGTACAGGGGGAGAAAAACTGTTTTTT CASSEFSTGGEKLFF
once NA TRBJ1-2 TRBV7-6 TGTGCCAGCACCTCACCCGGGGAATCTAACTATGGCTACACCTTC CASTSPGESNYGYTF
many NA TRBJ1-6 TRBV9 TGTGCCAGCAGCGTAGGGACCTATAATTCACCCCTCCACTTT CASSVGTYNSPLHF
NA NA TRBJ2-1 TRBV7-8 TGTGCCAGCAGCTTAGCGATCTGGTACAATGAGCAGTTCTTC CASSLAIWYNEQFF
NA TRBD2 TRBJ2-3 TRBV9 TGTGCCAGCAGCAGCGGGGCTAGCACAGATACGCAGTATTTT CASSSGASTDTQYF
once TRBD1 TRBJ2-7 TRBV11-2 TGTGCCAGCGAAGGGGGACAGGGGACCTACGAGCAGTACTTC CASEGGQGTYEQYF
NA TRBD1 TRBJ1-3 TRBV5-3 TGTGCCAGAAGCACCAACAGGGGAGGCTCTGGAAACACCATATATTTT CARSTNRGGSGNTIYF
NA TRBD1 TRBJ1-1 TRBV15 TGTGCCACCTCTCGGGACAGGGGGCTATTCACTGAAGCTTTCTTT CATSRDRGLFTEAFF
NA NA TRBJ2-5 TRBV30 TGTGCCTGGGGCGGGGTAGGAGAGACCCAGTACTTC CAWGGVGETQYF
NA NA TRBJ1-5 TRBV19 TGTGCCAGTAGTACCCGGGGGCAGCCCCAGCATTTT CASSTRGQPQHF
NA TRBD1 TRBJ1-5 TRBV6-1 TGTGCCAGCAGTGACCCAGGACAGGTCAATCAGCCCCAGCATTTT CASSDPGQVNQPQHF
NA NA TRBJ1-2 TRBV27 TGTGCCAGCAGTTTACAGGGGTTAGGCTATGGCTACACCTTC CASSLQGLGYGYTF
NA TRBD1 TRBJ2-7 TRBV7-9 TGTGCCAGCAGCGGGACAGGGACTTCCCCCTACGAGCAGTACTTC CASSGTGTSPYEQYF
NA TRBD1 TRBJ1-5 TRBV7-8 TGTGCCAGCAGCCCCTGGGGACAGGGATCGGGACAGCCCCAGCATTTT CASSPWGQGSGQPQHF